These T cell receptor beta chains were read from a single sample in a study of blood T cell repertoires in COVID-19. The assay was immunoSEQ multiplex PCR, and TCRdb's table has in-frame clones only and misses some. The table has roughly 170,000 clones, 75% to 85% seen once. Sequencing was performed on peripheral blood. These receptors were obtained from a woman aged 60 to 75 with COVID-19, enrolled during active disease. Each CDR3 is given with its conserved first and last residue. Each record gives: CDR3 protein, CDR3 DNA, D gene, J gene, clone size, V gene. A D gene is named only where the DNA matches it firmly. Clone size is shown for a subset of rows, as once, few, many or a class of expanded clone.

CDR3aa: CASKIVGEKLFF
CDR3nt: TGTGCCAGCAAGATCGTGGGCGAAAAACTGTTTTTT
d_gene: -
j_gene: TRBJ1-4
abundance: -
v_gene: TRBV2

CDR3aa: CASRKRTSGRLSYNEQFF
CDR3nt: TGTGCCAGCAGGAAACGGACTAGCGGGAGATTGTCCTACAATGAGCAGTTCTTC
d_gene: TRBD2
j_gene: TRBJ2-1
abundance: -
v_gene: TRBV28

CDR3aa: CASSLNPGVAGNTIYF
CDR3nt: TGTGCCAGCAGCTTAAATCCAGGGGTGGCCGGAAACACCATATATTTT
d_gene: -
j_gene: TRBJ1-3
abundance: -
v_gene: TRBV7-3

CDR3aa: CANAGVDTGELFF
CDR3nt: TGTGCCAACGCAGGGGTCGACACCGGGGAGCTGTTTTTT
d_gene: -
j_gene: TRBJ2-2
abundance: -
v_gene: TRBV12-3/TRBV12-4

CDR3aa: CASSEGGAGVWTGELFF
CDR3nt: TGCGCCAGCAGCGAAGGGGGGGCGGGAGTGTGGACCGGGGAGCTGTTTTTT
d_gene: -
j_gene: TRBJ2-2
abundance: few
v_gene: TRBV4-1

CDR3aa: CASSLRRGTNTGELFF
CDR3nt: TGTGCCAGCAGCTTACGGCGGGGGACGAACACCGGGGAGCTGTTTTTT
d_gene: TRBD2
j_gene: TRBJ2-2
abundance: -
v_gene: TRBV11-3

CDR3aa: CASSLAGLNNEQFF
CDR3nt: TGTGCCAGCAGCTTGGCGGGACTTAACAATGAGCAGTTCTTC
d_gene: -
j_gene: TRBJ2-1
abundance: -
v_gene: TRBV7-2

CDR3aa: CATSDWDTGGSWELFF
CDR3nt: TGTGCCACCAGTGATTGGGATACAGGGGGTTCTTGGGAGCTGTTTTTT
d_gene: TRBD1
j_gene: TRBJ2-2
abundance: -
v_gene: TRBV24-1

CDR3aa: CASSLTVGGTPFEQYF
CDR3nt: TGTGCCAGCAGCTTGACGGTGGGCGGGACGCCTTTCGAGCAGTACTTC
d_gene: -
j_gene: TRBJ2-7
abundance: few
v_gene: TRBV5-6

CDR3aa: CASSPGGDTQYF
CDR3nt: TGTGCCAGCAGCCCTGGGGGGGATACGCAGTATTTT
d_gene: -
j_gene: TRBJ2-3
abundance: -
v_gene: TRBV7-8

CDR3aa: CASSRSLEPRPGELFF
CDR3nt: TGTGCCAGCAGCCGCTCTCTTGAGCCGAGGCCCGGGGAGCTGTTTTTT
d_gene: -
j_gene: TRBJ2-2
abundance: -
v_gene: TRBV7-9

CDR3aa: CASSLAVPPREQYF
CDR3nt: TGTGCCAGCAGCTTAGCGGTCCCTCCGAGAGAGCAGTACTTC
d_gene: -
j_gene: TRBJ2-7
abundance: -
v_gene: TRBV7-2

CDR3aa: CASSFERVSTDTQYF
CDR3nt: TGTGCCAGCAGTTTCGAGCGGGTGAGCACAGATACGCAGTATTTT
d_gene: -
j_gene: TRBJ2-3
abundance: few
v_gene: TRBV27

CDR3aa: CASSAGQGVPYEQYF
CDR3nt: TGTGCCAGCAGTGCCGGACAGGGGGTCCCCTACGAGCAGTACTTC
d_gene: TRBD1
j_gene: TRBJ2-7
abundance: -
v_gene: TRBV6-4

CDR3aa: CASSGPGGGSPLHF
CDR3nt: TGTGCCAGCAGCGGCCCGGGTGGAGGATCACCCCTCCACTTT
d_gene: -
j_gene: TRBJ1-6
abundance: -
v_gene: TRBV2

CDR3aa: CASRSSGSGTDTQYF
CDR3nt: TGTGCCAGCAGAAGTAGCGGGAGTGGCACAGATACGCAGTATTTT
d_gene: TRBD2
j_gene: TRBJ2-3
abundance: few
v_gene: TRBV6-5

CDR3aa: CASSLGSGTDTQYF
CDR3nt: TGTGCCAGCAGCCTAGGGAGTGGCACAGATACGCAGTATTTT
d_gene: -
j_gene: TRBJ2-3
abundance: -
v_gene: TRBV7-8

CDR3aa: CASSQLGKGAGELFF
CDR3nt: TGTGCCAGCAGTCAGCTCGGGAAGGGAGCCGGGGAGCTGTTTTTT
d_gene: -
j_gene: TRBJ2-2
abundance: -
v_gene: TRBV28

CDR3aa: CASSAQLAGVYNEQFF
CDR3nt: TGTGCCAGTAGTGCTCAACTAGCGGGGGTTTACAATGAGCAGTTCTTC
d_gene: TRBD2
j_gene: TRBJ2-1
abundance: -
v_gene: TRBV19

CDR3aa: CASSFRGNMNTEAFF
CDR3nt: TGTGCCAGCAGCTTCAGGGGGAACATGAACACTGAAGCTTTCTTT
d_gene: TRBD1
j_gene: TRBJ1-1
abundance: -
v_gene: TRBV11-2

CDR3aa: CASSFYDRGDQPQHF
CDR3nt: TGTGCCAGCAGTTTCTATGACAGGGGGGATCAGCCCCAGCATTTT
d_gene: TRBD1
j_gene: TRBJ1-5
abundance: -
v_gene: TRBV28

CDR3aa: CSAAVFGGGDNEQFF
CDR3nt: TGCAGCGCGGCAGTTTTCGGGGGGGGAGACAATGAGCAGTTCTTC
d_gene: TRBD2
j_gene: TRBJ2-1
abundance: -
v_gene: TRBV29-1

CDR3aa: CASSFHRGAEAFF
CDR3nt: TGTGCCAGCAGTTTCCACAGGGGCGCTGAAGCTTTCTTT
d_gene: TRBD1
j_gene: TRBJ1-1
abundance: -
v_gene: TRBV12-3/TRBV12-4

CDR3aa: CAWSGVDRPYYGYTF
CDR3nt: TGTGCCTGGAGTGGGGTCGACAGGCCGTACTATGGCTACACCTTC
d_gene: -
j_gene: TRBJ1-2
abundance: few
v_gene: TRBV30

CDR3aa: CASSEGRDRGYTF
CDR3nt: TGTGCCAGCAGTGAGGGCAGGGATAGGGGCTACACCTTC
d_gene: -
j_gene: TRBJ1-2
abundance: few
v_gene: TRBV2

CDR3aa: CASSILPSTRDTQYF
CDR3nt: TGTGCCAGTAGTATCCTGCCTAGCACTCGAGATACGCAGTATTTT
d_gene: -
j_gene: TRBJ2-3
abundance: -
v_gene: TRBV19

CDR3aa: CASSLPSGRRRETQYF
CDR3nt: TGCGCCAGCAGCTTGCCTAGCGGGAGGAGGAGGGAGACCCAGTACTTC
d_gene: TRBD2
j_gene: TRBJ2-5
abundance: -
v_gene: TRBV5-1

CDR3aa: CASSPTTGGHETQYF
CDR3nt: TGTGCCAGCAGCCCAACGACAGGGGGCCATGAGACCCAGTACTTC
d_gene: TRBD1
j_gene: TRBJ2-5
abundance: few
v_gene: TRBV5-6

CDR3aa: CAWRCTLLAEKLFF
CDR3nt: TGTGCCTGGAGGTGTACCTTACTAGCTGAAAAACTGTTTTTT
d_gene: -
j_gene: TRBJ1-4
abundance: -
v_gene: TRBV30

CDR3aa: CTIQDRGLAGYTF
CDR3nt: TGTACCATCCAGGACAGGGGGCTTGCTGGCTACACCTTC
d_gene: TRBD1
j_gene: TRBJ1-2
abundance: many
v_gene: TRBV19

CDR3aa: CASSLGLPGPLNTEAFF
CDR3nt: TGCGCCAGCAGCTTGGGACTACCAGGACCCCTGAACACTGAAGCTTTCTTT
d_gene: -
j_gene: TRBJ1-1
abundance: -
v_gene: TRBV5-1

CDR3aa: CASSFPDRAVETQYF
CDR3nt: TGTGCCAGCAGCTTCCCGGACAGGGCGGTTGAGACCCAGTACTTC
d_gene: TRBD1
j_gene: TRBJ2-5
abundance: -
v_gene: TRBV7-9

CDR3aa: CASSLDIRGAAGYTF
CDR3nt: TGTGCCAGCAGCTTAGATATCAGGGGTGCGGCTGGCTACACCTTC
d_gene: -
j_gene: TRBJ1-2
abundance: -
v_gene: TRBV11-2

CDR3aa: CASSPGQFETQYF
CDR3nt: TGTGCCAGCAGTCCGGGACAGTTTGAGACCCAGTACTTC
d_gene: TRBD1
j_gene: TRBJ2-5
abundance: few
v_gene: TRBV27

CDR3aa: CASSYRNEQFF
CDR3nt: TGTGCCAGCAGTTACAGGAATGAGCAGTTCTTC
d_gene: -
j_gene: TRBJ2-1
abundance: -
v_gene: TRBV12-3/TRBV12-4

CDR3aa: CASSPTSGRWNFYYEQYF
CDR3nt: TGTGCCAGCAGTCCTACTAGCGGGAGATGGAATTTCTACTACGAGCAGTACTTC
d_gene: TRBD2
j_gene: TRBJ2-7
abundance: -
v_gene: TRBV3-1/TRBV3-2

CDR3aa: CASSITLSAGGSYNEQFF
CDR3nt: TGTGCCAGTAGTATAACCCTCTCAGCGGGGGGGTCCTACAATGAGCAGTTCTTC
d_gene: TRBD2
j_gene: TRBJ2-1
abundance: -
v_gene: TRBV19

CDR3aa: CAWSVRGGGDTQYF
CDR3nt: TGTGCCTGGAGTGTACGCGGGGGTGGTGATACGCAGTATTTT
d_gene: TRBD2
j_gene: TRBJ2-3
abundance: -
v_gene: TRBV30

CDR3aa: CASSKGQGGTEAFF
CDR3nt: TGTGCCAGCAGTAAAGGACAGGGTGGGACTGAAGCTTTCTTT
d_gene: TRBD1
j_gene: TRBJ1-1
abundance: many
v_gene: TRBV2

CDR3aa: CASSLGDRGLTEAFF
CDR3nt: TGTGCCAGCAGCCTAGGGGACAGGGGGCTCACTGAAGCTTTCTTT
d_gene: TRBD1
j_gene: TRBJ1-1
abundance: -
v_gene: TRBV3-1/TRBV3-2